Below, one T cell receptor beta chain is given with its context. This clonotype was seen repeatedly, ten times or more. Its antigen has not been determined. It has no much larger one-base neighbor in the sample; base qualities were not kept. This specimen belongs to a study of T cells in Graves' hyperthyroidism and ophthalmopathy (dated by TCRdb to between 2018 and 2021). With respect to the entire study: Peripheral blood samples were taken at initial diagnosis, before any treatment was given. To identify distinguishing TCR V-J signatures, a discovery cohort of roughly 100 patients was used, comprising under 45 with Graves' ophthalmopathy and approximately 57 with stable Graves' hyperthyroidism. Prospective prediction of ophthalmopathy was tested in an independent validation cohort consisting of some 20 hyperthyroidism patients and more than 15 patients who later progressed to ophthalmopathy. Thyroid tissue and blood T-cell repertoires from six Graves' hyperthyroidism patients were also compared in the study. Once sampling was done, hyperthyroidism patients were given methimazole at a starting dose of 30 mg daily, whereas ophthalmopathy patients were given high-dose intravenous methylprednisolone. According to the paper, TCR Vbeta CDR3 sequencing was carried out on over 130 peripheral blood samples, which came from 40 to 45 ophthalmopathy, some 73 hyperthyroidism and approximately 17 progressor patients. The roughly 100 discovery patients were randomly divided into training and test sets at a 7:3 ratio. What the work shows at the level of the full study, not this receptor alone: Most expanded thyroid clonotypes (frequency above 0.001) were also detected in blood, suggesting blood repertoires may reflect thyroid immune responses. A 13 V-J signature model separated ophthalmopathy from stable hyperthyroidism, with just over 85% sensitivity and around 84% specificity in cross-validation and 80%/75% in testing. No statistical method was used to fix the sample size in advance, and group allocation was not hidden from the investigators. In validation, the model predicted progression to ophthalmopathy with around 71% sensitivity and approximately 74% specificity, a median of about 6 months before onset.

V lost 7 bases and J lost 3 bases, and the count of bases not matched to a germline gene is 17. CDR1 and CDR2 are read off the germline V gene (reference sequence) as MNHEY and SMNVEV. Its CDR3 holds 18 amino acids, cysteine through phenylalanine. Only the CDR3 portion is preserved as DNA: 54 bases, with reading frame beginning at the first base. Stable Graves' hyperthyroidism was defined as the absence of progression to ophthalmopathy over 18 months of follow-up. Hyperthyroidism patients were aged 18 to 65 years and newly diagnosed, with disease duration of less than 2 months. Patients with uncontrolled infections, other autoimmune diseases, pregnancy or lactation were excluded. Diagnoses were based on clinical symptoms, serum thyroxine and TRAb, thyroid ultrasound and orbital computed tomography. Ficoll-Paque density gradient centrifugation was used to isolate PBMCs from approximately 10 ml of fresh peripheral blood. Total RNA was extracted using Trizol reagent, and RNA quality was assessed on an Agilent 2100 Bioanalyzer.

The TCR beta CDR3 regions were amplified from the RNA transcripts. A first-round RT-PCR of the TCR CDR3 used the HTBI primer set with the Qiagen OneStep RT-PCR kit. A second multiplex PCR round built the libraries, followed by size selection and purification. Sequencing of the libraries was done on an Illumina HiSeq2000 using paired-end 100 bp reads. The original methods were these. SOAPnuke was used to process the raw data, throwing out any read that contained adapters or uncalled bases, had a mean Phred below 15, or lacked an exact constant-primer or identifier match. COPE v1.2.5 was used to merge the high-quality paired reads, and each unique nucleotide sequence was defined as a clonotype. MiTCR v1.1 was used to align clonotypes to the IMGT TRBV, TRBD and TRBJ reference segments. Only V-J combinations with frequency above 0.0001, covering about 99% of repertoires, were analysed. A TCS score was defined as the ratio between F50 (clonal expansion) and ExV (chaos), using BLOSUM62-based TCRdist between CDR3 peptides within each V-J. Welch's t-statistics and random forest reduced just over 500 V-J features to 13, which were used in a naive Bayes classifier (R e1071). The public reads were quality trimmed at Q25 with fastp and then assembled into clones with MiXCR by TCRdb, keeping productive beta chains. Each CDR3 protein gets just one entry, which takes the most common genes and DNA from the rows behind it. The authors' filters were not applied to this entry. The sample includes 600,000 to 750,000 distinct CDR3 sequences, with 15% to 20% observed a single time. Clones ranked in the top ten supply about 16% of the sample.

This sequence originates from a man aged 45 to 65 with Graves' hyperthyroidism. Sequenced input: blood. This chain is built from TRBV27 and TRBJ2-3; 9 central nucleotides agree with TRBD2. Here the CDR3 is given as CASTPASGIVRGTDTQYF. Read as DNA, the sequence is TGTGCCAGCACCCCTGCTAGCGGGATCGTCCGAGGAACAGATACGCAGTATTTT.